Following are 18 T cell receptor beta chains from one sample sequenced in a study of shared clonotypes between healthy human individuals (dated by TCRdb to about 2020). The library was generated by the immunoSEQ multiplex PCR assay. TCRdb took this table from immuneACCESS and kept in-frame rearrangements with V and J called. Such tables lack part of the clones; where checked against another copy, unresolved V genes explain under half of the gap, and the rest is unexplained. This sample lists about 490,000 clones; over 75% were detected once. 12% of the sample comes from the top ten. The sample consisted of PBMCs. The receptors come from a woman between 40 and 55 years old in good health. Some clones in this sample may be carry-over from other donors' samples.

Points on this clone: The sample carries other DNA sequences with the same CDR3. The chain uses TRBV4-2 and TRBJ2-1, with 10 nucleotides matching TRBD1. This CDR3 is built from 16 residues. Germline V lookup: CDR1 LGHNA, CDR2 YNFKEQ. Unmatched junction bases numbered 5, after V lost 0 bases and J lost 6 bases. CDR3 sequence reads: CASSQDWDRGFNEQFF. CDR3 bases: TGTGCCAGCAGCCAAGATTGGGACAGGGGTTTCAATGAGCAGTTCTTC.

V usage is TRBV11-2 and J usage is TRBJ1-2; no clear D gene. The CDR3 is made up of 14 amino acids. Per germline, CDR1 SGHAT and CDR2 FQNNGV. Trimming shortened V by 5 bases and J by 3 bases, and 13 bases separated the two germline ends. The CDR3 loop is CASSHRGEDYGYTF. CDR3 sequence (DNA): TGTGCCAGCAGCCACCGGGGAGAGGACTATGGCTACACCTTC.

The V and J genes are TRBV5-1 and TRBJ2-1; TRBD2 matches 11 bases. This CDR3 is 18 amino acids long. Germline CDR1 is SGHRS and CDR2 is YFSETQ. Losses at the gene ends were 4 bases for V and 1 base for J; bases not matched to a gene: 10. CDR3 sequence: CASSPMGLAEPSYNEQFF. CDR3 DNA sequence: TGCGCCAGCAGCCCGATGGGACTAGCGGAACCTTCCTACAATGAGCAGTTCTTC.

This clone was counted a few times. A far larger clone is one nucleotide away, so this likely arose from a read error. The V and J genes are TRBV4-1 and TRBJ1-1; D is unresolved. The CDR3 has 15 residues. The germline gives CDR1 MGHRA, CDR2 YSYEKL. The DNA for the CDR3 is TGCGCCAGCAGCCAGGGCTCGGGTGGGTACACTGAATCTTTCTTT. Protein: CASSQGSGGYTESFF.

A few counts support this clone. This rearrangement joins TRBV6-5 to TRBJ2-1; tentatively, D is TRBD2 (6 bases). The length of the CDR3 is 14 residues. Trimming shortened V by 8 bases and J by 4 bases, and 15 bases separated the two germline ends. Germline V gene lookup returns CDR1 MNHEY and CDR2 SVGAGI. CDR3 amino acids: CASSASELYNEQFF. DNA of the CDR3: TGTGCCAGCTCGGCTAGCGAGCTTTACAATGAGCAGTTCTTC.

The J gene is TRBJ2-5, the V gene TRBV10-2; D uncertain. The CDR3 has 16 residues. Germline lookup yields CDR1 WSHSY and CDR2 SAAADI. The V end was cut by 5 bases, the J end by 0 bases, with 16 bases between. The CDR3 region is CASSLRLNGYQETQYF. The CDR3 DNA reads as TGCGCCAGCAGTCTCCGATTAAATGGGTACCAAGAGACCCAGTACTTC.

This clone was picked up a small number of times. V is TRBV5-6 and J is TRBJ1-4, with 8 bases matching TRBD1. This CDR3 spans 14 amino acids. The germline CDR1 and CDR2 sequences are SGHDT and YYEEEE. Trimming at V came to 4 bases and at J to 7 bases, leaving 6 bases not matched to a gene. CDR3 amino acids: CASSQTGVGEKLFF. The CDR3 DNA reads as TGTGCCAGCAGCCAGACAGGGGTTGGTGAAAAACTGTTTTTT.

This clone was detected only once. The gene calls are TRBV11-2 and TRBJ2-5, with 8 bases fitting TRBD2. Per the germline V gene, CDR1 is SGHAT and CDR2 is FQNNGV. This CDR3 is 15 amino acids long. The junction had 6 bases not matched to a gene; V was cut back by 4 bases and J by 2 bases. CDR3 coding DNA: TGTGCCAGCAGCTCCCTAGGGACTAGACAAGAGACCCAGTACTTC. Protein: CASSSLGTRQETQYF.

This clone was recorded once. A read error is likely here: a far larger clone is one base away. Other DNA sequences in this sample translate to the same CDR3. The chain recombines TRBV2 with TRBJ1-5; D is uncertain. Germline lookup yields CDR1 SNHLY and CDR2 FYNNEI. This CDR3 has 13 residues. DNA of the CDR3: TGCGCCAGCAGTGACATTAGCAATCAGCCCCAGCATTTT. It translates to CASSDISNQPQHF.

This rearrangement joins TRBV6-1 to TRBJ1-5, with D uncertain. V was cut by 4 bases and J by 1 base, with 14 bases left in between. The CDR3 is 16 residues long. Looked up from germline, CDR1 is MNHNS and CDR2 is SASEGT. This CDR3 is CASSAEWTFSNQPQHF. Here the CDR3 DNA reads TGTGCCAGCAGTGCTGAATGGACCTTCAGCAATCAGCCCCAGCATTTT.

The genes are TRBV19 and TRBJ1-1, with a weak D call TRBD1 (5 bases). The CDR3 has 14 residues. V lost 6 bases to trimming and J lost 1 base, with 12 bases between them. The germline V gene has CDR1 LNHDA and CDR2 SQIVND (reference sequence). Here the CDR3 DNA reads TGTGCCAGTAGGTGGGGCCGAGGGAACACTGAAGCTTTCTTT. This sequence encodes CASRWGRGNTEAFF.

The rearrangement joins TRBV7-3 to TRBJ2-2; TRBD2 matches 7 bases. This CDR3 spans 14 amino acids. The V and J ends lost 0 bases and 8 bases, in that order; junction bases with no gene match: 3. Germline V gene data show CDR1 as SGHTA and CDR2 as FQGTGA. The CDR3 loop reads CASSLTLREGELFF. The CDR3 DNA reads TGTGCCAGCAGCTTAACGTTGCGGGAGGGGGAGCTGTTTTTT. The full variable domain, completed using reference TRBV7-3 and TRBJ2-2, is GAGVSQTPSNKVTEKGKYVELRCDPISGHTALYWYRQSLGQGPEFLIYFQGTGAADDSGLPNDRFFAVRPEGSVSTLKIQRTERGDSAVYLCASSLTLREGELFFGEGSRLTVL.

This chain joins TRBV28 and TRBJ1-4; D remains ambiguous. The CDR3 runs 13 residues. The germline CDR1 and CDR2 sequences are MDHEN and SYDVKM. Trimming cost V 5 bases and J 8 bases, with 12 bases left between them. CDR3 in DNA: TGTGCCAGCAGTCCGCCCGACTGGGAAAAACTGTTTTTT. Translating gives CASSPPDWEKLFF. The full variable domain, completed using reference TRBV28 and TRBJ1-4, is DVKVTQSSRYLVKRTGEKVFLECVQDMDHENMFWYRQDPGLGLRLIYFSYDVKMKEKGDIPEGYSVSREKKERFSLILESASTNQTSMYLCASSPPDWEKLFFGSGTQLSVL.

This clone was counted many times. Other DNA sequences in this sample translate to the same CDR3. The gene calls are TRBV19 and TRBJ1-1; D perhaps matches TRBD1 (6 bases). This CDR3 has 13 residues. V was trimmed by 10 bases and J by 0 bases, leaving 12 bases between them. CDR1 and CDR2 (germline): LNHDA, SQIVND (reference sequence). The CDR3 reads CAIQGGLNTEAFF. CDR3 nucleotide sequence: TGTGCCATTCAAGGGGGACTGAACACTGAAGCTTTCTTT.

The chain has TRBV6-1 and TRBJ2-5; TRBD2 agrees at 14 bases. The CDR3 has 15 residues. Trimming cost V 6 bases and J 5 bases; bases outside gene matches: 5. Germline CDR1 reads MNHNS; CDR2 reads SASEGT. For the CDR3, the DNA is TGTGCCAGCAGCGTGACTAGCGGGAGGGAGGAGACCCAGTACTTC. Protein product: CASSVTSGREETQYF.

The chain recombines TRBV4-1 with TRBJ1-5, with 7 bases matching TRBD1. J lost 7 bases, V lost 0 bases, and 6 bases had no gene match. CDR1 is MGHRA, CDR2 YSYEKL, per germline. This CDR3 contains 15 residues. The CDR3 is CASSQDKTGKQPQHF. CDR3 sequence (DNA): TGCGCCAGCAGCCAAGATAAGACAGGGAAACAGCCCCAGCATTTT.

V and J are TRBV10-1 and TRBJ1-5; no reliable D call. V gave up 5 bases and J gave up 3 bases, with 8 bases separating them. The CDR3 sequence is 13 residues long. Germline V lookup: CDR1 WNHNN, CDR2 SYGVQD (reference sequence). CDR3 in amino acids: CASSSSYNQPQHF. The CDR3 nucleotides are TGCGCCAGCAGTTCATCGTACAATCAGCCCCAGCATTTT.

CDR3 protein: CASSPGTALMNTEAFF. The DNA of the CDR3 is TGTGCCAGCAGCCCTGGGACAGCCCTTATGAACACTGAAGCTTTCTTT. V and J are TRBV5-4 and TRBJ1-1; 7 nucleotides line up with TRBD1. CDR3 size: 16 residues. Unmatched junction bases numbered 9, after V lost 4 bases and J lost 0 bases. Germline-derived CDR1 and CDR2 are SGHNT and YYREEE (reference sequence).